Presented here are 3 T cell receptor beta chains from one specimen sequenced in a study of T cell responses to AZD1222 COVID-19 vaccine. Generated by immunoSEQ multiplex PCR, the TCRdb table keeps only in-frame clones and is missing some. The repertoire holds roughly 200,000 clones, roughly 88% seen once, with 7.7% in the top ten. The material was peripheral blood, obtained on day 0 of AZD1222 vaccination. The source of these receptors is an adult in good health.

This clone was found a few times. The genes are TRBV28 and TRBJ1-1, with unresolved D. This CDR3 is 13 amino acids long. Germline CDR1 and CDR2: MDHEN and SYDVKM. Between the trimmed V and J ends, which lost 5 bases and 3 bases, there was a span of 10 bases. CDR3 DNA: TGTGCCAGCAGTGCTGGACCGTACACTGAAGCTTTCTTT. Residues: CASSAGPYTEAFF.

The J gene is TRBJ2-5, the V gene TRBV2; 7 bases agree with TRBD1. The J segment lost 2 bases and the V segment lost 6 bases, leaving 6 bases of the junction unmatched. The CDR3 is made up of 14 amino acids. CDR1 and CDR2 (germline): SNHLY, FYNNEI. The CDR3 region has the DNA TGTGCCAGCAGAAGACAGGGCCAACAAGAGACCCAGTACTTC. This sequence encodes CASRRQGQQETQYF. Filled out from reference TRBV2 and TRBJ2-5, the complete variable domain reads EPEVTQTPSHQVTQMGQEVILRCVPISNHLYFYWYRQILGQKVEFLVSFYNNEISEKSEIFDDQFSVERPDGSNFTLKIRSTKLEDSAMYFCASRRQGQQETQYFGPGTRLLVL.

As to this clone: Other DNA sequences from this sample encode an identical CDR3 as well. The gene calls are TRBV10-2 and TRBJ1-2; no definite D call. CDR1 WSHSY and CDR2 SAAADI come from the germline V gene. This CDR3 has 13 residues. V lost 2 bases, J lost 4 bases, and 8 bases lay in between. As DNA, the CDR3 is TGCGCCAGCAGTGAGGGGTTCAGCTATGGCTACACCTTC. It yields the protein CASSEGFSYGYTF.